This T cell receptor (beta chain) was profiled in a study of blood T cell repertoires in COVID-19. At the level of the study: Donors in the United States, Italy and Spain gave samples during acute or convalescent COVID-19. T cells, B-cell-depleted T cells, or PBMCs provided the cDNA or gDNA that served as material.

The authors' processing: The assay estimated nucleated cells by amplifying reference gene primers. Profiling relied on immunoSEQ multiplex PCR, and the TCRdb table lists in-frame clones only, not all of them. That table supplies the V and J calls and clone size; D and trimming were determined from the DNA. The repertoire holds about 190,000 clones, with roughly four fifths as singletons. Trimming took off 2 bases at V and 9 bases at J, with 8 bases between the two ends. The CDR3 has 12 residues. This receptor was obtained from a woman in her 40s with acute or convalescent COVID-19. This chain uses TRBV23-1 with TRBJ1-5; D is unclear. TRBV23-1 is identified as an open reading frame with a role that is uncertain. The specimen was peripheral blood. DNA of the CDR3: TGCGCCAGCAGTCAACCCAGGCTGCCCCAGCATTTT. Encoded protein: CASSQPRLPQHF.